This passage covers 9 T cell receptor beta chains from one sample sequenced in a study of cytomegalovirus exposure and HLA in healthy donors. The PCR made use of 60 Vbeta and 13 Jbeta primers. Data came from immunoSEQ multiplex PCR; TCRdb stores just in-frame clones and leaves some out. The repertoire holds approximately 60,000 clones, with around 83% as singletons. Sequenced input: PBMCs. Every receptor here comes from a man between 25 and 39 years old in good health and CMV-seronegative.

V and J are TRBV5-6 and TRBJ1-1; D ambiguous. Germline V lookup: CDR1 SGHDT, CDR2 YYEEEE. This CDR3 has 15 amino acids. Trimming left V 1 base short and J 0 bases short, with 10 bases between. This CDR3 is CASSLSGDLNTEAFF. The DNA of the CDR3 is TGTGCCAGCAGCTTGTCCGGCGACTTGAACACTGAAGCTTTCTTT.

This clone was seen once. The chain employs TRBV10-3 and TRBJ2-1, with 7 nucleotides matching TRBD2. There are 14 residues in the CDR3. The V and J ends lost 10 bases and 5 bases, in that order; junction bases with no gene match: 11. The germline V gene encodes CDR1 ENHRY and CDR2 SYGVKD. CDR3 bases: TGTGCCACCCGGACTAGTCACCTGGACAATGAGCAGTTCTTC. Protein sequence: CATRTSHLDNEQFF.

This clone was recorded once. This rearrangement joins TRBV15 to TRBJ1-4; D gene unclear. V gave up 3 bases and J gave up 3 bases, with 14 bases separating them. Germline V lookup: CDR1 LNHNV, CDR2 YYDKDF (reference sequence). This CDR3 has 16 amino acids. In DNA form, the CDR3 reads TGTGCCACCAGCAGTCAGTTGGCGGCAGCTAATGAAAAACTGTTTTTT. This codes for CATSSQLAAANEKLFF.

The count of this clone is one. J is TRBJ1-1 and V is TRBV29-1; D uncertain. Germline V gene sequence: CDR1 SQVTM, CDR2 ANQGSEA. CDR3 size: 12 residues. Trimming stripped 7 bases from V and 7 bases from J, with 16 bases between. CDR3: CSALNSELEAFF. In nucleotides, the CDR3 is TGCAGCGCCCTGAACTCCGAACTTGAAGCTTTCTTT.

V is TRBV30 and J is TRBJ2-4; D may be TRBD1 (6 bases). The V end was cut by 1 base, the J end by 9 bases, with 19 bases between. Germline assignment: CDR1 GTSNPN and CDR2 SVGIG (reference sequence). The CDR3 is made up of 15 amino acids. The CDR3 region has the DNA TGTGCCTGGAGTGACCGGGACAAGAGAACCGGCATTCAGTACTTC. Its translation: CAWSDRDKRTGIQYF.

This clone turned up a few times. This chain links TRBV5-1 with TRBJ1-1; possibly TRBD1 for D (6 bases). The CDR3 is 17 residues long. Germline values: CDR1 SGHRS, CDR2 YFSETQ. Trimming took off 5 bases at V and 0 bases at J, with 20 bases between the two ends. CDR3 DNA sequence: TGCGCCAGCAGTTACTTGGGGGGGGGCTCCCTGAACACTGAAGCTTTCTTT. This gives the protein CASSYLGGGSLNTEAFF.

The chain has TRBV11-2 and TRBJ2-7; TRBD1 might be the D (6 bases). The CDR3 covers 14 residues. Germline CDR1 reads SGHAT; CDR2 reads FQNNGV. V lost 5 bases and J 0 bases, leaving 11 bases between the germline ends. This CDR3 reads CASSPDRISYEQYF. Here the CDR3 DNA reads TGTGCCAGCAGCCCGGACAGAATCTCCTACGAGCAGTACTTC.

The chain uses TRBV10-2 and TRBJ2-1, with 7 bases aligning to TRBD2. V lost 6 bases and J lost 2; bases outside the gene matches: 10. Germline values: CDR1 WSHSY, CDR2 SAAADI. The CDR3 totals 16 residues. The CDR3 nucleotides are TGCGCCAGCAGACGTGAAATTGGGAGGGCCTACAATGAGCAGTTCTTC. It encodes CASRREIGRAYNEQFF.

This clone was counted once. The chain recombines TRBV7-9 with TRBJ1-1, with no clear D. Germline CDR1 reads SEHNR; CDR2 reads FQNEAQ (reference sequence). This CDR3 contains 13 residues. V was trimmed by 8 bases and J by 3 bases, leaving 13 bases between them. Here the CDR3 DNA reads TGTGCCAGCGGATCTCAGAGGTACACTGAAGCTTTCTTT. It encodes CASGSQRYTEAFF.